Following are 13 T cell receptor beta chains from one sample sequenced in a study of T-cell memory formation after mild COVID-19. MiXCR, run by TCRdb on the 5' RACE reads, gives a single entry per CDR3 protein. The sample has 550,000 to 650,000 distinct CDR3 sequences, roughly a sixth seen once. The sequencing input was PBMCs or a T cell subset sorted from them (not recorded which). Receptor source: an adult woman who had mild COVID-19 (a few samples of this study predate the infection). Cell type and time point are not known.

V is TRBV7-9 and J is TRBJ2-5; weak D call: TRBD1 (6 bases). V was cut by 5 bases and J by 4 bases, with 17 bases left in between. From germline, CDR1 is SEHNR and CDR2 FQNEAQ (reference sequence). This CDR3 has 15 residues. The CDR3 nucleotides read TGTGCCAGCAGCCCAGAAGCAGGGGTGGGAGAGACCCAGTACTTC. It translates to CASSPEAGVGETQYF.

The chain joins TRBV7-2 to TRBJ2-3; D tentatively fits TRBD1 or TRBD2 (5 bases each). Per the germline V gene, CDR1 is SGHTA and CDR2 is FQGNSA. The CDR3 consists of 17 residues. V lost 1 base to trimming and J lost 3 bases, with 17 bases between them. CDR3: CASSLDLVWGWTDTQYF. The DNA for the CDR3 is TGTGCCAGCAGCTTAGATCTGGTGTGGGGGTGGACAGATACGCAGTATTTT.

J is TRBJ2-7 and V is TRBV5-6; the D gene is possibly TRBD1 (5 bases). Germline-derived CDR1 and CDR2 are SGHDT and YYEEEE. The length of the CDR3 is 14 residues. Trimming pared 4 bases from V and 2 bases from J, leaving 13 bases between. This chain's CDR3 is CASSHQGAPYEQYF. Here the CDR3 DNA reads TGTGCCAGCAGCCACCAGGGTGCCCCCTACGAGCAGTACTTC.

The chain employs TRBV7-9 and TRBJ2-1; no reliable D call. V was clipped by 1 base and J by 8 bases, with 18 bases between them. The germline V gene has CDR1 SEHNR and CDR2 FQNEAQ (reference sequence). The CDR3 is made up of 16 amino acids. The CDR3 coding sequence is TGTGCCAGCAGCTTAGATTCGCGCTACCGCGAGGATGAGCAGTTCTTC. Amino acid sequence: CASSLDSRYREDEQFF.

This clonotype occurred a few times. The V gene is TRBV5-1, the J gene TRBJ2-1, with D tentatively TRBD1 (5 bases). Per germline, CDR1 SGHRS and CDR2 YFSETQ. The CDR3 length is 17 residues. Trimming removed 0 bases at V and 0 bases at J, with 13 bases between. CDR3 region: CASSLEAQGSSYNEQFF. CDR3 nucleotide sequence: TGCGCCAGCAGCTTGGAGGCCCAGGGTAGCTCCTACAATGAGCAGTTCTTC.

This clonotype was seen only a few times. This rearrangement joins TRBV7-6 to TRBJ2-5; perhaps TRBD1 as D (5 bases). V lost 5 bases, J lost 5 bases, and 12 bases lay in between. The CDR3 loop spans 13 amino acids. Germline lookup yields CDR1 SGHVS and CDR2 FNYEAQ. In nucleotides, the CDR3 is TGTGCCAGCAGCGCCAGGGTCCGGGAGACCCAGTACTTC. It is translated as CASSARVRETQYF.

This chain links TRBV7-2 with TRBJ2-2; D may correspond to TRBD1 or TRBD2 (5 bases each). The germline V and J ends were trimmed by 1 base and 6 bases, with 12 bases remaining between them. The V gene's germline CDR1 is SGHTA and CDR2 FQGNSA. The CDR3 runs 15 residues. CDR3 in amino acids: CASSLEGTQAGELFF. The DNA of the CDR3 is TGTGCCAGCAGCTTAGAGGGGACCCAGGCCGGGGAGCTGTTTTTT.

This clonotype was picked up a small number of times. This rearrangement joins TRBV28 to TRBJ2-1; D remains unclear. Trimming stripped 5 bases from V and 4 bases from J, with 9 bases between. The length of the CDR3 is 13 residues. Germline CDR1 reads MDHEN; CDR2 reads SYDVKM. CDR3 bases: TGTGCCAGCAGTCCCCGATTATACAATGAGCAGTTCTTC. It is translated as CASSPRLYNEQFF.

The chain carries TRBV6-1 and TRBJ2-3; D is undetermined. The CDR3 is made up of 15 amino acids. Trimming took 3 bases from V and 0 from J, leaving 10 bases between them. Germline CDR1 is MNHNS and CDR2 is SASEGT. The CDR3 protein is CASSDRFTSTDTQYF. CDR3 coding DNA: TGTGCCAGCAGTGACAGATTCACTAGCACAGATACGCAGTATTTT.

The rearrangement joins TRBV20-1 to TRBJ2-3; perhaps TRBD2 as D (6 bases). V lost 0 bases, J lost 5 bases, and 18 bases lay in between. This CDR3 spans 16 amino acids. The germline V gene encodes CDR1 DFQATT and CDR2 SNEGSKA (reference sequence). The CDR3 region has the DNA TGCAGTGCTAGAGACATCACAGCGAAGCGGGTAGATACGCAGTATTTT. Translating it yields CSARDITAKRVDTQYF.

In DNA, the CDR3 is TGTGCCAGCAGCCCTGGTACGGCAGGTCCTGCTTCCACGCAGTATTTT. Translation: CASSPGTAGPASTQYF. The genes are TRBV7-8 and TRBJ2-3; D gene ambiguous. Trimming pared 5 bases from V and 9 bases from J, leaving 24 bases between. The CDR3 has 16 residues. Germline CDR1 reads SGHVS; CDR2 reads FQNEAQ.

V is TRBV12-3 or TRBV12-4 and J is TRBJ1-3, with TRBD1 matching 7 bases. V lost 6 bases and J lost 1; bases outside the gene matches: 0. CDR3 length: 13 residues. This CDR3 is CASRTGSGNTIYF. CDR3 coding DNA: TGTGCCAGCAGGACAGGGTCTGGAAACACCATATATTTT.

The CDR3 bases are TGTGCCAGCAGCGTAGCTTCGGGTCTGGGTTATGGCTACACCTTC. It is translated as CASSVASGLGYGYTF. The V and J genes are TRBV9 and TRBJ1-2; D remains unclear. Between the trimmed V and J ends, which lost 0 bases and 5 bases, there was a span of 14 bases. CDR1 SGDLS and CDR2 YYNGEE come from the germline V gene. The CDR3 runs 15 residues.